The rows below give T cell receptor beta chains drawn from one sample of a study of blood T cell repertoires in COVID-19. TCRdb's table, derived via immunoSEQ multiplex PCR, lists solely in-frame clones and lacks some. The repertoire holds roughly 340,000 clones, 85% to 90% seen once, with around 1% in the top ten. Sequencing was done on a sample of PBMCs or T cells enriched from blood (not recorded which). All receptors come from a man aged 18 to 30 who had recovered from COVID-19. The CDR3 runs from the conserved cysteine through the conserved F or W. The order of the fields is D gene, V gene, clone size, J gene, CDR3 DNA, CDR3 protein. D genes are given only for firm matches. Clone size is stated in some rows and not others, as once, few, many or a class when expanded.

d_gene: .; v_gene: TRBV30; abundance: once; j_gene: TRBJ2-7; CDR3nt: TGTGCCTGGAGTCCCGGGGGGCTTTACGAGCAGTACTTC; CDR3aa: CAWSPGGLYEQYF
d_gene: .; v_gene: TRBV29-1; abundance: .; j_gene: TRBJ2-7; CDR3nt: TGCAGCGTTGGAATCTCCCGAGGTAACGAGCAGTACTTC; CDR3aa: CSVGISRGNEQYF
d_gene: .; v_gene: TRBV5-1; abundance: .; j_gene: TRBJ1-2; CDR3nt: TGCGCCAGCAGTTTGACCGCGGGACTAGACTATGGCTACACCTTC; CDR3aa: CASSLTAGLDYGYTF
d_gene: TRBD1; v_gene: TRBV9; abundance: .; j_gene: TRBJ2-1; CDR3nt: TGTGCCAGCAGCGTAGGGGTAGACAGGGCGTACAATGAGCAGTTCTTC; CDR3aa: CASSVGVDRAYNEQFF
d_gene: TRBD1; v_gene: TRBV9; abundance: .; j_gene: TRBJ2-7; CDR3nt: TGTGCCAGCAGCTTGGACAGGGGTAGCTACGAGCAGTACTTC; CDR3aa: CASSLDRGSYEQYF
d_gene: .; v_gene: TRBV28; abundance: .; j_gene: TRBJ1-5; CDR3nt: TGTGCCAGCAGTTTTGCCGTGGGGGGACAGCCCCAGCATTTT; CDR3aa: CASSFAVGGQPQHF
d_gene: TRBD1; v_gene: TRBV7-3; abundance: once; j_gene: TRBJ1-3; CDR3nt: TGTGCCAGCAGCCCTATCGGGACAGGTTCCTCTGGAAACACCATATATTTT; CDR3aa: CASSPIGTGSSGNTIYF
d_gene: TRBD1; v_gene: TRBV28; abundance: .; j_gene: TRBJ1-2; CDR3nt: TGTGCCAGCAGTCTTTCGAACAGGGGATTGTTGAGCGGCTACACCTTC; CDR3aa: CASSLSNRGLLSGYTF
d_gene: TRBD1; v_gene: TRBV19; abundance: .; j_gene: TRBJ1-2; CDR3nt: TGTGCCAGTATCAACCGGGACAGCTATGGCTACACCTTC; CDR3aa: CASINRDSYGYTF
d_gene: .; v_gene: TRBV28; abundance: .; j_gene: TRBJ1-6; CDR3nt: TGTGCCAGCGACGTACAGACTAATTCACCCCTCCACTTT; CDR3aa: CASDVQTNSPLHF
d_gene: .; v_gene: TRBV18; abundance: .; j_gene: TRBJ2-2; CDR3nt: TGTGCCAGCTCACCGGCCGGGGGAGACACCGGGGAGCTGTTTTTT; CDR3aa: CASSPAGGDTGELFF
d_gene: TRBD2; v_gene: TRBV5-1; abundance: .; j_gene: TRBJ2-7; CDR3nt: TGCGCCAGCAGTAAAATGGCAGGGACTAACGAGCAGTACTTC; CDR3aa: CASSKMAGTNEQYF
d_gene: TRBD2; v_gene: TRBV27; abundance: .; j_gene: TRBJ2-7; CDR3nt: TGTGCCAGCAGTAGGCGGGAGTCTGAGCAGTACTTC; CDR3aa: CASSRRESEQYF
d_gene: TRBD1; v_gene: TRBV10-3; abundance: .; j_gene: TRBJ2-5; CDR3nt: TGTGCCATCAAGGGACAGGGGGCGGAAGAGACCCAGTACTTC; CDR3aa: CAIKGQGAEETQYF
d_gene: .; v_gene: TRBV2; abundance: .; j_gene: TRBJ2-3; CDR3nt: TGTGCCAATAGCGAGGGCCAGGATACGCAGTATTTT; CDR3aa: CANSEGQDTQYF
d_gene: .; v_gene: TRBV5-5; abundance: .; j_gene: TRBJ1-2; CDR3nt: TGTGCCAGCAGCTTGGGTCAGGGCGGGGGCTATGGCTACACCTTC; CDR3aa: CASSLGQGGGYGYTF
d_gene: .; v_gene: TRBV27; abundance: .; j_gene: TRBJ1-1; CDR3nt: TGTGCCAGCAGTTTATATAAAGGGGCTGAAGCTTTCTTT; CDR3aa: CASSLYKGAEAFF
d_gene: TRBD1; v_gene: TRBV27; abundance: .; j_gene: TRBJ2-7; CDR3nt: TGTGCCAGCAGTAGACAGGGTGTCGCCTACGAGCAGTACTTC; CDR3aa: CASSRQGVAYEQYF
d_gene: .; v_gene: TRBV4-2; abundance: .; j_gene: TRBJ2-1; CDR3nt: TGTGCCAGCAGCCAAGATGGGGGGACTTACTACAATGAGCAGTTCTTC; CDR3aa: CASSQDGGTYYNEQFF
d_gene: .; v_gene: TRBV28; abundance: .; j_gene: TRBJ2-7; CDR3nt: TGTGCCAGCAGTCCCCCCCGGGACGAGCAGTACTTC; CDR3aa: CASSPPRDEQYF
d_gene: TRBD2; v_gene: TRBV5-1; abundance: .; j_gene: TRBJ2-5; CDR3nt: TGCGCCAGCAGTCCGACTAGCGGGAGACAGGAGACCCAGTACTTC; CDR3aa: CASSPTSGRQETQYF
d_gene: .; v_gene: TRBV6-5; abundance: .; j_gene: TRBJ2-7; CDR3nt: TGTGCCAGCAGACCTACCCCGGACAGCTACGAGCAGTACTTC; CDR3aa: CASRPTPDSYEQYF
d_gene: TRBD1; v_gene: TRBV3-1/TRBV3-2; abundance: .; j_gene: TRBJ1-1; CDR3nt: TGTGCCAGCAGCCAAGTCCAGGGGGACACTGAAGCTTTCTTT; CDR3aa: CASSQVQGDTEAFF
d_gene: .; v_gene: TRBV2; abundance: .; j_gene: TRBJ1-2; CDR3nt: TGTGCCAAAGAGACAGGCACCGACTATGGCTACACCTTC; CDR3aa: CAKETGTDYGYTF